Presented here are 2 T cell receptor beta chains from one specimen sequenced in a study of blood T cell repertoires in COVID-19. TCRdb's table, derived via immunoSEQ multiplex PCR, lists solely in-frame clones and lacks some. The table records 250,000 to 350,000 clones, around nine tenths of them present only once. The sample taken for sequencing was PBMCs or T cells enriched from blood (not recorded which). The origin of the receptors is a woman aged 40 to 50 who had recovered from COVID-19.

The V and J genes are TRBV24-1 and TRBJ2-3; a possible D gene is TRBD1 (6 bases). The CDR3 totals 17 residues. Looked up from germline, CDR1 is KGHDR and CDR2 is SFDVKD. The germline V and J ends were trimmed by 4 bases and 2 bases, with 18 bases remaining between them. The CDR3 DNA sequence: TGTGCCACCAGTGACCCCTCAGGGGCAGGCCACACAGATACGCAGTATTTT. It encodes CATSDPSGAGHTDTQYF.

The V and J genes are TRBV24-1 and TRBJ2-7; possibly TRBD1 for D (7 bases). This CDR3 has 15 residues. Trimming stripped 3 bases from V and 6 bases from J, with 17 bases between. Per germline, CDR1 KGHDR and CDR2 SFDVKD. The DNA for the CDR3 is TGTGCCACCAGTGATACCCGGGCAGGGGGGATCGAGCAGTACTTC. Translated, it gives CATSDTRAGGIEQYF.